Below, 21 T cell receptor beta chains from the same sample are listed, as sequenced in a study of monozygotic twins with inflammatory bowel disease. TCRdb re-called the 5' RACE reads; every CDR3 protein appears as one record, without DNA. Its listing shows 190,000 or so distinct CDR3 sequences. Material: blood. These receptors were collected from a human donor with ulcerative colitis or Crohn's disease, or a healthy co-twin of an affected twin (not recorded which).

V gene TRBV12-3 or TRBV12-4 combines with J gene TRBJ2-1; TCRdb lists TRBD1, though no DNA is available to test this call. CDR3 size: 15 residues. CDR3 protein: CASSSGQGVEGEQFF.

The J gene is TRBJ1-4, the V gene TRBV5-1; TCRdb proposes TRBD1, but this gene call is untestable without DNA. The CDR3 totals 17 residues. CDR1 is SGHRS and CDR2 is YFSETQ in the germline V gene. CDR3 sequence reads: CASSWDRGAATNEKLFF. The entire variable domain, with the rest obtained from reference TRBV5-1 and TRBJ1-4, is as follows: KAGVTQTPRYLIKTRGQQVTLSCSPISGHRSVSWYQQTPGQGLQFLFEYFSETQRNKGNFPGRFSGRQFSNSRSEMNVSTLELGDSALYLCASSWDRGAATNEKLFFGSGTQLSVL.

This chain joins TRBV20-1 and TRBJ2-1; TCRdb outputs TRBD1, but without DNA this stays unchecked. This CDR3 contains 15 residues. The V gene's germline CDR1 is DFQATT and CDR2 SNEGSKA (reference sequence). CDR3 sequence reads: CSARDPGAGYNEQFF.

The rearrangement links TRBV5-1 to TRBJ2-3; no DNA is available, so the TRBD1 call from TCRdb remains unchecked. Germline lookup yields CDR1 SGHRS and CDR2 YFSETQ. This CDR3 comprises 15 residues. This CDR3 reads CASTRTGGIADTQYF.

This chain uses TRBV12-3 or TRBV12-4 with TRBJ2-3. The CDR3 loop spans 11 amino acids. CDR3 protein: CASTLGDTQYF.

V usage is TRBV5-1 and J usage is TRBJ2-1; TCRdb indicates TRBD1, and absent DNA this call remains unverified. Germline V gene data show CDR1 as SGHRS and CDR2 as YFSETQ. The CDR3 contains 13 residues. CDR3 region: CASSFTGVNEQFF.

V and J are TRBV7-2 and TRBJ2-1; the TRBD2 assignment by TCRdb is unverifiable without DNA. This CDR3 has 15 amino acids. Germline loops: CDR1 SGHTA, CDR2 FQGNSA. CDR3 in amino acids: CASSEGLADYNEQFF.

The chain employs TRBV20-1 and TRBJ1-5; the TCRdb call, TRBD1, lacks DNA for checking. This CDR3 has 15 amino acids. The germline CDR1 and CDR2 sequences are DFQATT and SNEGSKA (reference sequence). The CDR3 sequence is CSARGPGAGNQPQHF.

CDR3 loop: CSARGGYVTTDTQYF. V gene TRBV20-1 combines with J gene TRBJ2-3. The CDR3 is made up of 15 amino acids. Germline CDR1 and CDR2: DFQATT and SNEGSKA (reference sequence).

The V and J genes are TRBV5-1 and TRBJ2-7; as DNA is missing, the TRBD1 call by TCRdb cannot be tested. This CDR3 comprises 15 residues. Germline values: CDR1 SGHRS, CDR2 YFSETQ. CDR3 loop: CASSLTGTPDTEQYF.

The chain employs TRBV14 and TRBJ2-1; TCRdb gives TRBD1 as the D gene, but with no DNA this cannot be confirmed. The germline CDR1 and CDR2 sequences are SGHDN and FVKESK. The CDR3 loop spans 15 amino acids. The CDR3 region is CASSQVGGGYNEQFF. Full variable domain (outside the CDR3, taken from reference TRBV14 and TRBJ2-1): EAGVTQFPSHSVIEKGQTVTLRCDPISGHDNLYWYRRVMGKEIKFLLHFVKESKQDESGMPNNRFLAERTGGTYSTLKVQPAELEDSGVYFCASSQVGGGYNEQFFGPGTRLTVL.

This chain's CDR3 is CASTGQVTDTQYF. This sequence joins TRBV19 and TRBJ2-3; TCRdb proposes TRBD1, but this gene call is untestable without DNA. From germline, CDR1 is LNHDA and CDR2 SQIVND (reference sequence). The CDR3 runs 13 residues.

The chain has TRBV5-1 and TRBJ2-2; TCRdb's D call of TRBD1 is untestable without DNA. The CDR3 sequence is 16 residues long. CDR1 and CDR2 (germline): SGHRS, YFSETQ. The CDR3 loop is CASRDQTGTYTGELFF.

V gene TRBV7-2 combines with J gene TRBJ1-4; as DNA is missing, the TRBD1 call by TCRdb cannot be tested. CDR1 is SGHTA, CDR2 FQGNSA, per germline. The CDR3 is made up of 15 amino acids. The CDR3 is CASSSGDATNEKLFF.

The chain joins TRBV7-2 to TRBJ1-6. CDR1 SGHTA and CDR2 FQGNSA come from the germline V gene. CDR3 length: 15 residues. The CDR3 loop is CASSLVRAINSPLHF.

The chain is built from TRBV11-2 and TRBJ2-3; the D gene TCRdb calls, TRBD2, cannot be checked with no DNA. Germline CDR1 reads SGHAT; CDR2 reads FQNNGV. The CDR3 extends over 17 amino acids. CDR3 region: CASSFGAAGGRTDTQYF.

CDR3 sequence reads: CASSLPGQGASGELFF. V and J are TRBV5-1 and TRBJ2-2; TCRdb's D call, TRBD1, is unchecked because there is no DNA. CDR1 SGHRS and CDR2 YFSETQ come from the germline V gene. CDR3 length: 16 amino acids.

This chain links TRBV7-9 with TRBJ2-2; the TCRdb call, TRBD1, lacks DNA for checking. The V gene's germline CDR1 is SEHNR and CDR2 FQNEAQ (reference sequence). The CDR3 extends over 16 amino acids. CDR3: CASSPTRAGGTGELFF.

The chain uses TRBV7-2 and TRBJ1-1; TCRdb's assignment of TRBD1 cannot be checked, as there is no DNA. The CDR3 runs 13 residues. The germline CDR1 and CDR2 sequences are SGHTA and FQGNSA. CDR3: CASSFDRGAEAFF.

V gene TRBV5-4 combines with J gene TRBJ2-1; absent DNA, TCRdb's TRBD1 call cannot be checked. In germline, CDR1 is SGHNT, CDR2 YYREEE (reference sequence). The CDR3 consists of 13 residues. This CDR3 is CASAKQGGNEQFF.

The CDR3 sequence: CSVDRTYGAEAFF. The chain links TRBV29-1 to TRBJ1-1. This CDR3 contains 13 residues. Germline V gene lookup returns CDR1 SQVTM and CDR2 ANQGSEA.